The present entry profiles one TCR beta chain with its context. The sample comes from a study of blood T cell repertoires in COVID-19. Study overall: T cells, B-cell-depleted T cells, or PBMCs supplied cDNA or gDNA.

Authors' data handling: Amplification of reference gene primers was used by the study to estimate nucleated cell counts. Profiled with immunoSEQ multiplex PCR; TCRdb holds only in-frame clones, not every one. V and J calls and clone size are as listed in that table; D and trimming were resolved from the DNA. The table includes about 150,000 clones, about four fifths detected once. Trimming removed 5 bases at V and 14 bases at J, with 17 bases between. The CDR3 runs 12 residues. The sequence was obtained from a woman older than 75 with COVID-19, enrolled during active disease. Sequencing used peripheral blood. V and J are TRBV12-3 or TRBV12-4 and TRBJ2-3; D unresolved. The CDR3 DNA is TGTGCCAGCAGTCCCGACTCAAATTCCCCGTATTTT. Protein product: CASSPDSNSPYF.